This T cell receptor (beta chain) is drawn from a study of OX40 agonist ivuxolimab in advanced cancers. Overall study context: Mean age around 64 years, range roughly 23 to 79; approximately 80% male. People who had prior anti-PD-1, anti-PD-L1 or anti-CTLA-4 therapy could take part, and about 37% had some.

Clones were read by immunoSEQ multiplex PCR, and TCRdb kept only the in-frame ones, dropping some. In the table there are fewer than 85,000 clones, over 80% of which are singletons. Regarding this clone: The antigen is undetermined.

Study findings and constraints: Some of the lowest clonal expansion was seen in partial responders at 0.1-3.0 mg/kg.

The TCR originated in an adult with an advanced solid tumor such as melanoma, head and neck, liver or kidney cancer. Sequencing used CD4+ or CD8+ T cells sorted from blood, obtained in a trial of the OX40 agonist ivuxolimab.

This chain's CDR3 is CSVLTGDENSPLHF. The CDR3, as DNA: TGCAGCGTCCTGACAGGGGACGAGAATTCACCCCTCCACTTT. The chain uses TRBV29-1 and TRBJ1-6; TRBD1 aligns across 8 bases. V was pared by 6 bases and J by 7 bases, with 8 bases of the junction left unmatched. Per the germline V gene, CDR1 is SQVTM and CDR2 is ANQGSEA. The CDR3 contains 14 residues.